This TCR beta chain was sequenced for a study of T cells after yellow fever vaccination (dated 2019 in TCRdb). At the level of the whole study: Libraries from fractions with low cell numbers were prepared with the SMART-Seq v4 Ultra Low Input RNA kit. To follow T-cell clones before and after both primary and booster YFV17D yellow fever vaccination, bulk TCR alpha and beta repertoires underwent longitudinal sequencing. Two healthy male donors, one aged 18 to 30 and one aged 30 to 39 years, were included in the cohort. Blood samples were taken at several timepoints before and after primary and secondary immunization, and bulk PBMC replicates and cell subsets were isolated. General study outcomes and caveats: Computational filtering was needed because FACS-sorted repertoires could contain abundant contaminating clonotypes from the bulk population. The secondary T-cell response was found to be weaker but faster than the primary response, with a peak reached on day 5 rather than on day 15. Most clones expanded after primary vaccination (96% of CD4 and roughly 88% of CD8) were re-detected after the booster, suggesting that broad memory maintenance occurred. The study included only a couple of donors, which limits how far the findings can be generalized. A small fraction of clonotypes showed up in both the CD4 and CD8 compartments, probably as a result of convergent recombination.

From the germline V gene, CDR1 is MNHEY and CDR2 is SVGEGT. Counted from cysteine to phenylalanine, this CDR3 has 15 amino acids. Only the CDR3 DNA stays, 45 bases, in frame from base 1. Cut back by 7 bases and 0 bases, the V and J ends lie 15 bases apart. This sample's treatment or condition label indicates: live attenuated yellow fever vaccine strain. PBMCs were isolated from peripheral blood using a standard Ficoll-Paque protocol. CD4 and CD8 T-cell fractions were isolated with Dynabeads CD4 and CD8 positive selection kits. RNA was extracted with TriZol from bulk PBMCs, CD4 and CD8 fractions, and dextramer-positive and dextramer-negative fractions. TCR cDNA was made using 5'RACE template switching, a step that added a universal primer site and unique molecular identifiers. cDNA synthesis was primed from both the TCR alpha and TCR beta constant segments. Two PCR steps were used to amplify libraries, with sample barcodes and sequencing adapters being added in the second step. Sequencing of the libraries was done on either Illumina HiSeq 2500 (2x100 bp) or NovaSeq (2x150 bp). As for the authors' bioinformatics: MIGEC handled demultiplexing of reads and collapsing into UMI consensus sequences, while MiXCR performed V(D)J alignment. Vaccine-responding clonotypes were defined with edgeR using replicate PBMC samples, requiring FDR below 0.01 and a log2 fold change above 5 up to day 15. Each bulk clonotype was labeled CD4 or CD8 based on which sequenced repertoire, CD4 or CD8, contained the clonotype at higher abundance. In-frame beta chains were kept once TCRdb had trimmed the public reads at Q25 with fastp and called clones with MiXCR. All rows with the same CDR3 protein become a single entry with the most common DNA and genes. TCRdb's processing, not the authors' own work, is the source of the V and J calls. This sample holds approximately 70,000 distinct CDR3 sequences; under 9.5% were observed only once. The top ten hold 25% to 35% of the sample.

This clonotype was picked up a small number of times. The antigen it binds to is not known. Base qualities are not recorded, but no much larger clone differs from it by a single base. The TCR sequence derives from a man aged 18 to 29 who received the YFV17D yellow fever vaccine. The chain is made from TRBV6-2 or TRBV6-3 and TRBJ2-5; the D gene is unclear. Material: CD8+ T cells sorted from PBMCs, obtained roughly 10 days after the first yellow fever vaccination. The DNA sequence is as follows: TGTGCCAGCACCCTAAACGTGGGGTACCAAGAGACCCAGTACTTC. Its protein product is CASTLNVGYQETQYF.